Listed here is a single TCR beta chain. Germline CDR1 SGHRS, CDR2 YFSETQ. CDR3 size: 13 residues. Trimming took 1 base from V and 6 from J; bases not matched to a gene: 3. These data come from a study of radiation and T cells in renal cell carcinoma. Time point defined: blood 4 weeks post-SBRT, at nephrectomy. Noted treatment: 15 Gy SBRT to primary tumor, nephrectomy 4 weeks later. Sequencing was performed with immunoSEQ multiplex PCR; in TCRdb, only in-frame clones are kept and a portion is missing. Of approximately 150,000 clones in the sample, 75% to 90% were seen once. V gene TRBV5-1 combines with J gene TRBJ2-7, with 8 positions matching TRBD1. This specimen was blood, taken from a patient whose treatment included radiotherapy and nephrectomy. This receptor was taken from a woman between 45 and 65 years old with renal cell carcinoma. In nucleotides, the CDR3 is TGCGCCAGCAGCTTGACGGACAGGGCCGAGCAGTACTTC. This translates into CASSLTDRAEQYF.